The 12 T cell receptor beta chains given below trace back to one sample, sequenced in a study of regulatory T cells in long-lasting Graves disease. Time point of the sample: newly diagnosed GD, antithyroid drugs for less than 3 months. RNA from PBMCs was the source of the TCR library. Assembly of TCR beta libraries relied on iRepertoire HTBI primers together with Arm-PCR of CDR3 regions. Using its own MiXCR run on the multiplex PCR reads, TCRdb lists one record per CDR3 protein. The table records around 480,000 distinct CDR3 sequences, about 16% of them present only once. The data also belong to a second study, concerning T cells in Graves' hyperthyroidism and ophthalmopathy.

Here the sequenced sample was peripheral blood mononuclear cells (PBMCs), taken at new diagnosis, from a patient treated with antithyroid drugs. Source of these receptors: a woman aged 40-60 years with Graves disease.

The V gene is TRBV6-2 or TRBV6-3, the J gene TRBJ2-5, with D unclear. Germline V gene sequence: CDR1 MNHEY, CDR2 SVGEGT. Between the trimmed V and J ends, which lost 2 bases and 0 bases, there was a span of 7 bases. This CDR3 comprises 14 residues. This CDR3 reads CASSYEVHQETQYF. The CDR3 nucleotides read TGTGCCAGCAGTTACGAGGTCCACCAAGAGACCCAGTACTTC.

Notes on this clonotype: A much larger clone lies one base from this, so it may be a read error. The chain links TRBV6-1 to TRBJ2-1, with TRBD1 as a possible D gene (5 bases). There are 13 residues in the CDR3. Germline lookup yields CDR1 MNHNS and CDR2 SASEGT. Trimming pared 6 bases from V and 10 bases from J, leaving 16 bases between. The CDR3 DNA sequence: TGTGCCAGCAGGAACTCAGGGCCCTACGAGCAGTTCTTC. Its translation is CASRNSGPYEQFF.

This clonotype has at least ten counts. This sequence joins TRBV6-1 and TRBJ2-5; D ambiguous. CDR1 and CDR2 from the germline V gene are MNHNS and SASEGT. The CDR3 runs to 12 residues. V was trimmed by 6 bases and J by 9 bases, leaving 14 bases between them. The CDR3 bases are TGTGCCAGCAGAGACGGAATATGGGCCCAGTACTTC. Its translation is CASRDGIWAQYF.

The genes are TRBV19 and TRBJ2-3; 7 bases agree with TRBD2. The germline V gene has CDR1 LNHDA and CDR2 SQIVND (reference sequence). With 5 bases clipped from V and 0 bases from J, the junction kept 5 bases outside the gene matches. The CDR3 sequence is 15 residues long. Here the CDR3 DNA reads TGTGCCAGTAGTGGCCTTAGCGGGAGCACAGATACGCAGTATTTT. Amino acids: CASSGLSGSTDTQYF.

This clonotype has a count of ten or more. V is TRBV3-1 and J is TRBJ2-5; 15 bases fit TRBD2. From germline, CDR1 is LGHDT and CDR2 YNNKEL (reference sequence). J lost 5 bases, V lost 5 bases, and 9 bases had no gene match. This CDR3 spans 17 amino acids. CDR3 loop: CASSTGTSGGMTETQYF. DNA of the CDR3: TGTGCCAGCAGCACCGGGACTAGCGGGGGGATGACCGAGACCCAGTACTTC.

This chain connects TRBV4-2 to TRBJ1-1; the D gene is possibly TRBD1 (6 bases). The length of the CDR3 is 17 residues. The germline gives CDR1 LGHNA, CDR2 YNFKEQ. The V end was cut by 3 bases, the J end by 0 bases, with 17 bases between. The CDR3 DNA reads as TGTGCCAGCAGCCAGGACCTCGGACAGTCTTTGAACACTGAAGCTTTCTTT. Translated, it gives CASSQDLGQSLNTEAFF.

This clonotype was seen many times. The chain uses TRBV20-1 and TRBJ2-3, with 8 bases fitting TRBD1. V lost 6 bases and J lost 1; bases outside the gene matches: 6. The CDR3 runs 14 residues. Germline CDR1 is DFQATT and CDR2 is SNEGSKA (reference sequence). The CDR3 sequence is CSAETGVGTDTQYF. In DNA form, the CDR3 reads TGCAGTGCCGAGACAGGGGTCGGCACAGATACGCAGTATTTT.

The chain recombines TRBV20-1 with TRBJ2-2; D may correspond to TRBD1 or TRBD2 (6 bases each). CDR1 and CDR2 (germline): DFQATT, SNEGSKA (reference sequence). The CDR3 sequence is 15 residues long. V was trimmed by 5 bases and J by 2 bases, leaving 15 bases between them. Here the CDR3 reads CSALTTGTNTGELFF. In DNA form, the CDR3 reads TGCAGTGCTCTTACTACAGGGACTAACACCGGGGAGCTGTTTTTT.

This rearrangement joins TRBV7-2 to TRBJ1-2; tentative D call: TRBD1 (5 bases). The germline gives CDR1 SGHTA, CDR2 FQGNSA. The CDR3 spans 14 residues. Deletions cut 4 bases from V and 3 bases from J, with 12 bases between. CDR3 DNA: TGTGCCAGCAGCTCAAACCAGGGAGACTATGGCTACACCTTC. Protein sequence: CASSSNQGDYGYTF.

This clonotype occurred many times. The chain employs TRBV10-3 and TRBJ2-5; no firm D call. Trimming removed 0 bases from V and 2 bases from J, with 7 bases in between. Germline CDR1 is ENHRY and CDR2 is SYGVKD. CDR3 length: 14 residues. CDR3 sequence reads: CAISESGFQETQYF. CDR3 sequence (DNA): TGTGCCATCAGTGAGTCGGGGTTTCAAGAGACCCAGTACTTC.

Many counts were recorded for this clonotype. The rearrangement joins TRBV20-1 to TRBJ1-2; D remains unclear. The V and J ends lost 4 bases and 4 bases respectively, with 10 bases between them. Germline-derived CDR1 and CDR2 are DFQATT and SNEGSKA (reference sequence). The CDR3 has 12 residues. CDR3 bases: TGCAGTGCTACGGGTTCTCCCTATGGCTACACCTTC. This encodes CSATGSPYGYTF.

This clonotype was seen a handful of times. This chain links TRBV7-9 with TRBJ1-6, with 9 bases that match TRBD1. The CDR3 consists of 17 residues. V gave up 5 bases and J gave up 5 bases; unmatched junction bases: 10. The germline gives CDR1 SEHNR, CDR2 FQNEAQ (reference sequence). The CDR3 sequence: CASSPRTGVGNNSPLHF. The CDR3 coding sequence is TGTGCCAGCAGCCCAAGGACAGGGGTTGGTAATAATTCACCCCTCCACTTT.